This T cell receptor (beta chain) was sequenced in a study of blood T cell repertoires in COVID-19. Overall study: Some COVID-19 samples were acute and others convalescent; all came from the United States, Italy and Spain. The cDNA or gDNA used as material had been derived from T cells, B-cell-depleted T cells, or PBMCs.

CDR3 length: 18 amino acids. The germline gives CDR1 MDHEN, CDR2 SYDVKM. V trimming: 2 bases; J trimming: 2 bases; junction bases outside the gene matches: 5. The authors' processing: Cell counts per sample came from amplifying reference gene primers. Sequenced by immunoSEQ multiplex PCR; TCRdb stores in-frame clones only, minus some. V, J and clone size are those of that table, while D and trimming were read from the DNA. In the table there are 85,000 to 130,000 clones, 70% to 75% of which are singletons. The V and J genes are TRBV28 and TRBJ2-6; TRBD2 aligns across 11 bases. The sample was peripheral blood. The receptor comes from a human donor with acute or convalescent COVID-19. The donor label of this sample is uncertain. The CDR3 loop reads CASSLDASGGTGANVLTF. The CDR3 DNA reads TGTGCCAGCAGTTTAGACGCTAGCGGGGGGACTGGGGCCAACGTCCTGACTTTC.